The 32 T cell receptor beta chains given below trace back to one sample, sequenced in a study of T-cell reconstitution after alpha-beta-depleted transplantation in children (dated by TCRdb to 2016 to 2017). The treatment or condition label for this specimen denotes: allogeneic hematopoietic cell transplantation with graft depleted of TCRalphabeta T cells and CD19 B cells. Library preparation used PCR. Sequencing instrument: Illumina HiSeq 2500. TCR library preparation used molecular barcoding, with unique molecular identifiers applied to normalize quantification of the TCRbeta repertoire. The raw public reads went through TCRdb reprocessing: fastp at Q25, MiXCR clone calling, in-frame beta chains kept. Under each unique CDR3 protein, matching rows form one entry showing the most common genes and DNA. Present in this sample are fewer than 700,000 distinct CDR3 sequences, about an eighth of which were seen just once. The ten largest clones add up to 2.2% of the sample.

The sample was PBMCs, mostly from graft donor cells, taken 360 days after TCRalphabeta/CD19-depleted stem cell transplant. Receptors were obtained from a male patient younger than 18 who had a stem cell transplant for acute myeloid leukemia, so the T cells may come from the graft donor.

Only a few counts were recorded for this clonotype. The CDR3 coding sequence is TGTGCCTGGAGTACTGATTACGAGCAGTACTTC. Translated, it gives CAWSTDYEQYF. The chain combines TRBV30 with TRBJ2-7; D remains ambiguous. V was cut by 2 bases and J by 4 bases, with 6 bases left in between. The CDR3 is made up of 11 amino acids. Germline loops: CDR1 GTSNPN, CDR2 SVGIG (reference sequence).

This clonotype occurred many times. This chain connects TRBV7-9 to TRBJ2-7; D not resolved. Trimming removed 3 bases at V and 3 bases at J, with 15 bases between. CDR1 is SEHNR, CDR2 FQNEAQ, per germline (reference sequence). This CDR3 has 15 amino acids. The CDR3 sequence: CASSFISSSYYEQYF. The CDR3 region has the DNA TGTGCCAGCAGCTTCATTAGTAGTTCTTACTACGAGCAGTACTTC.

J is TRBJ2-7 and V is TRBV20-1; the D gene could be TRBD1 or TRBD2 (5 bases each). V shed 4 bases and J shed 2 bases, with 12 bases lying between them. Germline V gene sequence: CDR1 DFQATT, CDR2 SNEGSKA (reference sequence). The CDR3 length is 13 residues. CDR3 nucleotide sequence: TGCAGTGCTAACCGGGACGTAACCTACGAGCAGTACTTC. Residues: CSANRDVTYEQYF.

The chain has TRBV6-5 and TRBJ2-7; TRBD2 matches 13 bases. In germline, CDR1 is MNHEY, CDR2 SVGAGI. V was pared by 2 bases and J by 5 bases, with 12 bases of the junction left unmatched. This CDR3 region has 18 residues. CDR3 loop: CASSYTGLAGVERNEQYF. The CDR3 coding sequence is TGTGCCAGCAGTTACACCGGACTAGCGGGAGTAGAGAGAAACGAGCAGTACTTC.

This clonotype was seen ten or more times. The chain uses TRBV20-1 and TRBJ2-7; D is perhaps TRBD2 (6 bases). Trimming removed 1 base at V and 0 bases at J, with 16 bases between. The CDR3 has 16 residues. CDR1 and CDR2 from the germline V gene are DFQATT and SNEGSKA (reference sequence). CDR3 sequence reads: CSARAKEGTYSYEQYF. In nucleotides, the CDR3 is TGCAGTGCTAGAGCAAAAGAAGGGACTTACTCCTACGAGCAGTACTTC.

The chain couples TRBV20-1 to TRBJ2-1, with 8 bases identical to TRBD2. V was clipped by 3 bases and J by 2 bases; unmatched bases: 3. The CDR3 has 14 residues. Germline V gene data show CDR1 as DFQATT and CDR2 as SNEGSKA (reference sequence). CDR3 coding DNA: TGCAGTGCTAGGGCTAGCGGGCCCTACAATGAGCAGTTCTTC. As protein: CSARASGPYNEQFF.

This clonotype was observed at least ten times. The V and J genes are TRBV12-3 or TRBV12-4 and TRBJ2-5; perhaps D is TRBD1 or TRBD2 (5 bases each). This CDR3 region has 14 residues. V lost 3 bases and J 4 bases, leaving 12 bases between the germline ends. CDR3 protein: CASSLDGARETQYF. The CDR3 DNA reads as TGTGCCAGCAGTTTGGACGGGGCGAGAGAGACCCAGTACTTC.

Remarks on this clonotype: Possible read error: a much larger clone is one base away. This CDR3 fails to terminate in the conserved phenylalanine or tryptophan, so it likely reflects a read error. The chain couples TRBV12-3 or TRBV12-4 to TRBJ2-5, with a weak D call TRBD2 (6 bases). This CDR3 spans 15 amino acids. Trimming cost V 3 bases and J 5 bases, with 16 bases left between them. The CDR3: CASSFPGGSGETQYY. In DNA form, the CDR3 reads TGTGCCAGCAGTTTTCCCGGAGGCAGCGGGGAGACCCAGTACTAC.

This clonotype came up once. This chain links TRBV5-1 with TRBJ2-7; 8 nucleotides align to TRBD2. From germline, CDR1 is SGHRS and CDR2 YFSETQ. This CDR3 is 15 amino acids long. J gave up 3 bases and V 1 base, and 6 bases lay outside the gene matches. The DNA for the CDR3 is TGCGCCAGCAGCTTGCGGGAGGGCCCATACTACGAGCAGTACTTC. Protein product: CASSLREGPYYEQYF.

At least ten counts were recorded for this clonotype. V and J are TRBV5-1 and TRBJ1-4, with a possible D match to TRBD1 (5 bases). With 4 bases removed from V and 5 bases from J, the gap between germline ends came to 18 bases. Germline V gives CDR1 SGHRS, CDR2 YFSETQ. This CDR3 contains 16 residues. The CDR3 spells CASSLGSRALNEKLFF. CDR3 DNA: TGCGCCAGCAGCCTTGGTTCCAGGGCCCTAAATGAAAAACTGTTTTTT.

The chain recombines TRBV12-3 or TRBV12-4 with TRBJ2-3, with TRBD2 identical over 9 bases. The CDR3 sequence is 15 residues long. J gave up 1 base and V 6 bases, and 5 bases lay outside the gene matches. The CDR3 DNA reads as TGTGCCAGCAGGAGAGCGGGAGGCGGCACAGATACGCAGTATTTT. The encoded protein is CASRRAGGGTDTQYF.

This chain connects TRBV6-5 to TRBJ1-4; D might be TRBD1 (6 bases). Trimming shortened V by 3 bases and J by 4 bases, and 15 bases separated the two germline ends. Germline loops: CDR1 MNHEY, CDR2 SVGAGI. The CDR3 sequence is 16 residues long. Here the CDR3 reads CASSYLLTGINEKLFF. DNA of the CDR3: TGTGCCAGCAGTTATCTACTTACAGGGATTAATGAAAAACTGTTTTTT.

This clonotype was detected only a few times. This rearrangement joins TRBV25-1 to TRBJ2-7, with D possibly being TRBD1 (5 bases). The germline V and J ends were trimmed by 5 bases and 3 bases, with 14 bases remaining between them. The CDR3 runs to 14 residues. The germline CDR1 and CDR2 sequences are MGHDK and SYGVNS. The CDR3 loop is CASSTTGPFYEQYF. DNA for the CDR3: TGTGCCAGCAGTACAACAGGACCCTTCTACGAGCAGTACTTC.

This clonotype has more than one count but fewer than ten. The chain combines TRBV28 with TRBJ2-7; 8 bases align to TRBD2. J was trimmed by 7 bases and V by 6 bases; bases with no gene match: 17. Germline-derived CDR1 and CDR2 are MDHEN and SYDVKM. The CDR3 totals 16 residues. The CDR3 sequence is CASRPPRERESVEQYF. In DNA, the CDR3 is TGTGCCAGCAGACCCCCCAGGGAGCGGGAGTCGGTAGAGCAGTACTTC.

Only a few counts were recorded for this clonotype. The rearrangement joins TRBV7-9 to TRBJ2-1; D perhaps matches TRBD1 (6 bases). This CDR3 region has 14 residues. Trimming removed 1 base at V and 9 bases at J, with 13 bases between. From germline, CDR1 is SEHNR and CDR2 FQNEAQ (reference sequence). CDR3 amino acids: CASSLGGRGFEQFF. The CDR3 DNA reads TGTGCCAGCAGCTTAGGAGGTAGGGGGTTTGAGCAGTTCTTC.

This clonotype was counted a few times. The CDR3 sequence: CASSLAPDRNQETQYF. DNA of the CDR3: TGTGCCAGCAGCTTAGCTCCTGACAGAAACCAAGAGACCCAGTACTTC. This chain links TRBV7-6 with TRBJ2-5; D is possibly TRBD1 (5 bases). Looked up from germline, CDR1 is SGHVS and CDR2 is FNYEAQ. The CDR3 extends over 16 amino acids. Trimming shortened V by 0 bases and J by 0 bases, and 11 bases separated the two germline ends. The whole variable domain, filled in from reference TRBV7-6 and TRBJ2-5, reads GAGVSQSPRYKVTKRGQDVALRCDPISGHVSLYWYRQALGQGPEFLTYFNYEAQQDKSGLPNDRFSAERPEGSISTLTIQRTEQRDSAMYRCASSLAPDRNQETQYFGPGTRLLVL.

This clonotype was observed a few times. CDR3 residues: CASSFLAVMNDNEQFF. CDR3 DNA: TGCGCCAGCAGCTTTCTAGCGGTAATGAATGACAATGAGCAGTTCTTC. The genes are TRBV5-1 and TRBJ2-1, with TRBD2 matching 7 bases. V shed 2 bases, J shed 5 bases, and the junction held 10 bases outside the gene matches. The CDR3 extends over 16 amino acids. Germline CDR1 and CDR2: SGHRS and YFSETQ.

This clonotype occurred many times. This sequence joins TRBV10-3 and TRBJ2-7, with D possibly TRBD2 on 7 matching bases. V shed 7 bases and J shed 5 bases, with 15 bases lying between them. This CDR3 is 13 amino acids long. Germline loops: CDR1 ENHRY, CDR2 SYGVKD. CDR3 in amino acids: CAIMSGTIHEQYF. The CDR3 nucleotides read TGTGCCATCATGAGCGGGACAATACACGAGCAGTACTTC.

V is TRBV6-4 and J is TRBJ2-1, with D unresolved. The germline gives CDR1 MRHNA, CDR2 SNTAGT. V shed 4 bases and J shed 2 bases, with 6 bases lying between them. The CDR3 covers 13 residues. CDR3 loop: CASSVPPYNEQFF. Written as DNA, the CDR3 is TGTGCCAGCAGTGTCCCCCCCTACAATGAGCAGTTCTTC.

This clonotype appeared a few times. The rearrangement joins TRBV5-1 to TRBJ2-1, with a tentative D call TRBD2 (6 bases). From germline, CDR1 is SGHRS and CDR2 YFSETQ. The CDR3 has 14 amino acids. Between the trimmed V and J ends, which lost 0 bases and 13 bases, there was a span of 17 bases. CDR3: CASSLGWDLDSQFF. CDR3 coding DNA: TGCGCCAGCAGCTTGGGTTGGGACTTGGACTCTCAGTTCTTC.

This clonotype was recorded at least ten times. The chain recombines TRBV28 with TRBJ2-3, with D tentatively TRBD2 (6 bases). The CDR3 contains 16 residues. Germline CDR1 and CDR2: MDHEN and SYDVKM. Trimming removed 5 bases at V and 1 base at J, with 16 bases between. The CDR3 region has the DNA TGTGCCAGCAGTCTCGTGACTAGGTTGGGCACAGATACGCAGTATTTT. It codes for CASSLVTRLGTDTQYF. Full variable domain (missing parts from reference TRBV28 and TRBJ2-3): DVKVTQSSRYLVKRTGEKVFLECVQDMDHENMFWYRQDPGLGLRLIYFSYDVKMKEKGDIPEGYSVSREKKERFSLILESASTNQTSMYLCASSLVTRLGTDTQYFGPGTRLTVL.

The rearrangement uses TRBV29-1 and TRBJ2-5, with 11 bases fitting TRBD2. The trim removed 7 bases at V and 2 bases at J, leaving 9 bases unmatched. The CDR3 extends over 15 amino acids. Germline V gene lookup returns CDR1 SQVTM and CDR2 ANQGSEA. DNA of the CDR3: TGCAGCGCCCGCCCTAGACTAGCGGGACAAGAGACCCAGTACTTC. It yields the protein CSARPRLAGQETQYF.

The chain couples TRBV7-2 to TRBJ2-1; TRBD2 matches 8 bases. CDR1 is SGHTA and CDR2 is FQGNSA in the germline V gene. The CDR3 consists of 18 residues. The V gene end was trimmed by 1 base and the J gene end by 8 bases; junction bases not matched to a gene: 16. CDR3 in amino acids: CASSLGRGWLAGFHEQFF. CDR3 bases: TGTGCCAGCAGCTTAGGGCGAGGCTGGCTAGCGGGTTTCCATGAGCAGTTCTTC. The variable domain in full, completed from reference TRBV7-2 and TRBJ2-1, reads GAGVSQSPSNKVTEKGKDVELRCDPISGHTALYWYRQSLGQGLEFLIYFQGNSAPDKSGLPSDRFSAERTGGSVSTLTIQRTQQEDSAVYLCASSLGRGWLAGFHEQFFGPGTRLTVL.

This clonotype has ten or more counts. The chain links TRBV28 to TRBJ2-3, with 7 nucleotides matching TRBD1. This CDR3 spans 14 amino acids. V lost 5 bases and J lost 3; bases outside the gene matches: 5. From germline, CDR1 is MDHEN and CDR2 SYDVKM. The CDR3 sequence is CASSHGTVTDTQYF. CDR3 DNA sequence: TGTGCCAGCAGTCACGGGACAGTAACAGATACGCAGTATTTT.

This clonotype was seen a handful of times. The V and J genes are TRBV7-2 and TRBJ2-3; D remains ambiguous. CDR3 length equals 13 residues. CDR1 is SGHTA and CDR2 is FQGNSA in the germline V gene. Deletions cut 3 bases from V and 5 bases from J, with 9 bases between. The CDR3 nucleotides are TGTGCCAGCAGCTTTTCCCAGAAAGATACGCAGTATTTT. It codes for CASSFSQKDTQYF.

This clonotype showed up just a few times. The CDR3 spells CATLAVQTYEQYF. The CDR3 DNA reads as TGTGCCACTTTGGCTGTACAGACCTACGAGCAGTACTTC. The rearrangement uses TRBV10-3 and TRBJ2-7; D not certain. The V end lost 10 bases, the J end lost 2 bases, and 15 bases lay between the germline ends. CDR3 size: 13 residues. Per germline, CDR1 ENHRY and CDR2 SYGVKD.

The genes are TRBV11-2 and TRBJ2-1; a weak D match, TRBD2 (7 bases). Trimming shortened V by 3 bases and J by 9 bases, and 24 bases separated the two germline ends. This CDR3 comprises 17 residues. Germline-derived CDR1 and CDR2 are SGHAT and FQNNGV. CDR3 region: CASSFRSGAGDVSEQFF. The CDR3 DNA is TGTGCCAGCAGCTTTCGTTCAGGGGCGGGAGATGTGAGTGAGCAGTTCTTC.

This clonotype was detected only a few times. V and J are TRBV29-1 and TRBJ2-1; the match to TRBD2 covers 10 bases. V was pared by 5 bases and J by 1 base, with 2 bases of the junction left unmatched. The germline CDR1 and CDR2 sequences are SQVTM and ANQGSEA. The CDR3 is made up of 14 amino acids. CDR3 amino acids: CSVRGLASYNEQFF. CDR3 nucleotides: TGCAGCGTTCGGGGACTAGCGTCCTACAATGAGCAGTTCTTC.

This clonotype came up many times. J is TRBJ2-5 and V is TRBV20-1, with a tentative D call TRBD2 (6 bases). V lost 5 bases and J 3 bases, leaving 19 bases between the germline ends. The germline V gene encodes CDR1 DFQATT and CDR2 SNEGSKA (reference sequence). This CDR3 has 15 residues. The CDR3 coding sequence is TGCAGTGCTCTCCCGGGAGCGGTTCAAAAAGAGACCCAGTACTTC. Translation gives CSALPGAVQKETQYF.

The gene calls are TRBV12-3 or TRBV12-4 and TRBJ2-2; the D gene is possibly TRBD2 (6 bases). V gave up 3 bases and J gave up 4 bases, with 15 bases separating them. The CDR3 totals 16 residues. Here the CDR3 reads CASSFEGQGGTGELFF. In nucleotides, the CDR3 is TGTGCCAGCAGTTTCGAAGGCCAGGGAGGCACCGGGGAGCTGTTTTTT.

V usage is TRBV9 and J usage is TRBJ2-3, with TRBD2 identical over 9 bases. The CDR3 is 16 residues long. Germline assignment: CDR1 SGDLS and CDR2 YYNGEE. Unmatched junction bases numbered 7, after V lost 0 bases and J lost 5 bases. CDR3 loop: CASSVGVAGELDTQYF. The CDR3 bases are TGTGCCAGCAGCGTAGGAGTAGCGGGAGAACTAGATACGCAGTATTTT.

The V call is TRBV7-2, the J call TRBJ2-1, with D unresolved. The germline gives CDR1 SGHTA, CDR2 FQGNSA. Trimming removed 3 bases at V and 9 bases at J, with 12 bases between. The CDR3 totals 13 residues. As DNA, the CDR3 is TGTGCCAGCAGCTTCCAACCCAACAGTGAGCAGTTCTTC. It translates to CASSFQPNSEQFF.